This is a list of T cell receptor beta chains from one sample in a study of T cells in pancreatic ductal adenocarcinoma. Some clones are missing from TCRdb's copy, which holds only in-frame ones; the method was immunoSEQ multiplex PCR. Counted here are around 94,000 clones, 90% to 95% occurring once; the ten biggest clones make up roughly 3.1%. The specimen sequenced was PBMCs. These receptors originate from a human donor with pancreatic ductal adenocarcinoma. CDR3s include the opening cysteine and the closing phenylalanine or tryptophan. D genes are given only for firm matches. Clone size, where shown, is once, few, many, or a class for clones that have expanded.

.,TRBV2,TRBJ2-7,once,TGTGCCAGCAGTGAAGGCGGGGACCTCGAGCAGTACTTC,CASSEGGDLEQYF
.,TRBV15,TRBJ2-7,.,TGTGCCACCAGCCTAGTAGGCTACGAGCAGTACTTC,CATSLVGYEQYF
TRBD2,TRBV7-2,TRBJ2-3,.,TGTGCCAGCAGCTTTGGTGAGAGTAGCGGGAGAGGTACGCAGTATTTT,CASSFGESSGRGTQYF
.,TRBV6-1,TRBJ2-1,.,TGTGCCAGCACCAGGCAGTTCAATGAGCAGTTCTTC,CASTRQFNEQFF
.,TRBV18,TRBJ2-5,.,TGTGCCAGCTCACCGTCTGGGACTGAAGAGACCCAGTACTTC,CASSPSGTEETQYF
TRBD1,TRBV30,TRBJ1-2,once,TGTGCCTGCCAGGGGGTCTATGGCTACACCTTC,CACQGVYGYTF
TRBD1,TRBV30,TRBJ1-5,.,TGTGCCTGGAGCCTGACAGGGGACAATCAGCCCCAGCATTTT,CAWSLTGDNQPQHF
.,TRBV4-2,TRBJ1-1,.,TGTGCCAGCAGCCCGGGACACCAGAACACTGAAGCTTTCTTT,CASSPGHQNTEAFF
.,TRBV9,TRBJ2-5,.,TGTGCCAGCAGCGTAGGCGGGACCTTCCAAGAGACCCAGTACTTC,CASSVGGTFQETQYF
.,TRBV6-6,TRBJ2-2,.,TGTGCCAGCAGTTGGAAGGGACAATACACCGGGGAGCTGTTTTTT,CASSWKGQYTGELFF
TRBD2,TRBV5-1,TRBJ2-7,.,TGCGCCAGCAGCTCACACACTGGGACTAGCGATACGAAAGCCTACGAGCAGTACTTC,CASSSHTGTSDTKAYEQYF
.,TRBV28,TRBJ2-2,.,TGTGCCAGCATCGAGGGGGTGGTCGGGGAGCTGTTTTTT,CASIEGVVGELFF
TRBD2,TRBV6-1,TRBJ2-3,once,TGTGCCCTCCAGGGCGCTAGCGGGGGAGATACGCAGTATTTT,CALQGASGGDTQYF
TRBD2,TRBV19,TRBJ2-1,.,TGTGCCAGTAGTATAAATGGGGCTAGCGGGAGTCAGGAGCAGTTCTTC,CASSINGASGSQEQFF
.,TRBV23-1,TRBJ1-5,.,TGCGCCAGCAGTCAATCGATGCCGGGGGGCGCAGGAAATCAGCCCCAGCATTTT,CASSQSMPGGAGNQPQHF
TRBD2,TRBV27,TRBJ2-1,few,TGTGCCAGCAGTTTATCTTGGGGTAATAGCGGGAGGGCAAAGCAGTTCTTC,CASSLSWGNSGRAKQFF
TRBD2,TRBV18,TRBJ2-5,.,TGTGCCAGCTCACCATCGGGACTAGCGGGAGTGGGAGAGACCCAGTACTTC,CASSPSGLAGVGETQYF
.,TRBV5-1,TRBJ2-7,.,TGCGCCAGCAGCCCAGGAGGGGCGGATACCTACGAGCAGTACTTC,CASSPGGADTYEQYF
TRBD2,TRBV28,TRBJ2-1,.,TGTGCCAGCAGTTTGCCCGGGCTAGCGGGCTACAATGAGCAGTTCTTC,CASSLPGLAGYNEQFF
TRBD2,TRBV7-8,TRBJ2-5,.,TGTGCCAGCAGCCCCAGTCCGGGACTAGCGGAAGAGACCCAGTACTTC,CASSPSPGLAEETQYF
.,TRBV2,TRBJ2-2,.,TGTGCCAGCACGTCCCCCGCGAACACCGGGGAGCTGTTTTTT,CASTSPANTGELFF
TRBD2,TRBV5-4,TRBJ2-2,.,TGTGCCAGCAGCTTGAATAGCGGGTCCGGGGAGCTGTTTTTT,CASSLNSGSGELFF
TRBD2,TRBV20-1,TRBJ2-5,.,TGTGTAGCGGGAGGGCAAGAGACCCAGTACTTC,CVAGGQETQYF
.,TRBV4-2,TRBJ2-4,.,TGTGCCAGCAGTGTTCTACAGGGCTCGGGGAACATTCAGTACTTC,CASSVLQGSGNIQYF
TRBD2,TRBV19,TRBJ2-7,.,TGTGCCAGTAGTATGATGGGCACTAGCGGCACCTACGAGCAGTACTTC,CASSMMGTSGTYEQYF
.,TRBV5-1,TRBJ2-2,.,TGCGCCAGCAGCTTCGCGACAGCGAACACCGGGGAGCTGTTTTTT,CASSFATANTGELFF
.,TRBV6-1,TRBJ2-5,few,TGTGCCAGCAGGTGGGTCGGAGAAGAGACCCAGTACTTC,CASRWVGEETQYF
TRBD2,TRBV7-3,TRBJ2-3,.,TGTGCCAGCAGCCCCTACTTCCTAGCGGGTATAAGCACAGATACGCAGTATTTT,CASSPYFLAGISTDTQYF
.,TRBV6-5,TRBJ1-4,.,TGTGCCAGCAGTTACTCGAGAGGGTCTAATGAAAAACTGTTTTTT,CASSYSRGSNEKLFF
.,TRBV5-5,TRBJ1-3,.,TGTGCCAGCAGCTTCAGTGCTAGCTCTGGAAACACCATATATTTT,CASSFSASSGNTIYF
TRBD1,TRBV5-5,TRBJ2-2,once,TGTGCCAGCAGCTTAACAGGGGGCTCAGGCGGGGAGCTGTTTTTT,CASSLTGGSGGELFF
.,TRBV9,TRBJ1-4,once,TGTGCCAGCAGCGAGGGAACCAGGGGAGGGAACGAAAAACTGTTTTTT,CASSEGTRGGNEKLFF
.,TRBV4-1,TRBJ2-7,few,TGCGCCAGCAGCCCCGTGGGAGGCTACGAGCAGTACTTC,CASSPVGGYEQYF
.,TRBV7-9,TRBJ1-1,.,TGTGCCAGCAGCTTAGCGCAGGTTTCAAGTGAAGCTTTCTTT,CASSLAQVSSEAFF
.,TRBV10-2,TRBJ1-2,once,TGCGCCAGCAGTGGTCGGGGAGGGGATTCTAACTATGGCTACACCTTC,CASSGRGGDSNYGYTF
.,TRBV7-9,TRBJ1-4,.,TGTGCCAGCAGGAGGGAAGGGAATGAAAAACTGTTTTTT,CASRREGNEKLFF
.,TRBV5-3,TRBJ2-2,.,TGTGCCAGATTCCATAACACCGGGGAGCTGTTTTTT,CARFHNTGELFF
.,TRBV27,TRBJ1-1,.,TGTGCCAGCAGTCAGGGACTCCCGAACACTGAAGCTTTCTTT,CASSQGLPNTEAFF
TRBD2,TRBV7-3,TRBJ2-2,.,TGTGCCAGCAGCTTCGAGGCGGGAGGGAACACCGGGGAGCTGTTTTTT,CASSFEAGGNTGELFF
.,TRBV7-8,TRBJ1-1,.,TGTGCCAGCAGCGCCCAAGACGGACAGGAAGCTTTCTTT,CASSAQDGQEAFF
TRBD2,TRBV7-9,TRBJ2-1,once,TGTGCCAGCTACCTGAGCGGGACCTACAATGAGCAGTTCTTC,CASYLSGTYNEQFF
TRBD1,TRBV15,TRBJ2-1,.,TGTGCCACCAGCAGTACAGGGGGCAATGAGCAGTTCTTC,CATSSTGGNEQFF
.,TRBV5-4,TRBJ2-7,.,TGTGCCAGCAGCTTCGGGACCGCAGCGGGCGGCGAGCAGTACTTC,CASSFGTAAGGEQYF
.,TRBV5-8,TRBJ1-5,.,TGTGCCAGCAGCCCTTCCCTGCCCCAGCATTTT,CASSPSLPQHF
.,TRBV5-1,TRBJ2-7,.,TGCGCCAGCAGCCCAACGGTCTCCTACGAGCAGTACTTC,CASSPTVSYEQYF
.,TRBV25-1,TRBJ2-3,.,TGTGCCAGCACACGGGACACGTACACAGATACGCAGTATTTT,CASTRDTYTDTQYF
.,TRBV27,TRBJ1-1,.,TGTGCCAGCAGTTTATCAGGGGGGAACACTGAAGCTTTCTTT,CASSLSGGNTEAFF